One T cell receptor beta chain is described in this entry. The data originate from a study of cytomegalovirus exposure and HLA in healthy donors. Study overall: Earlier work reported 100 million or so unique TCR beta sequences from about 190 million T cells.

The germline V and J ends were trimmed by 5 bases and 4 bases, with 17 bases remaining between them. Germline values: CDR1 MNHNY, CDR2 SVGAGI (reference sequence). CDR3 length equals 15 residues. The PCR ran on 60 Vbeta and 13 Jbeta primers. Repertoires were generated with immunoSEQ multiplex PCR, while TCRdb's copy carries only in-frame clones and drops some. The sample consists of approximately 210,000 clones, 75% to 85% of them appearing once. The receptor's source is a woman between 45 and 60 years old in good health and CMV-seronegative. Sequenced input: PBMCs. The V gene is TRBV6-6, the J gene TRBJ1-1, with D possibly being TRBD1 (6 bases). This CDR3 is CASSDPAGVSTEAFF. Here the CDR3 DNA reads TGTGCCAGCAGTGACCCGGCAGGGGTAAGCACTGAAGCTTTCTTT.